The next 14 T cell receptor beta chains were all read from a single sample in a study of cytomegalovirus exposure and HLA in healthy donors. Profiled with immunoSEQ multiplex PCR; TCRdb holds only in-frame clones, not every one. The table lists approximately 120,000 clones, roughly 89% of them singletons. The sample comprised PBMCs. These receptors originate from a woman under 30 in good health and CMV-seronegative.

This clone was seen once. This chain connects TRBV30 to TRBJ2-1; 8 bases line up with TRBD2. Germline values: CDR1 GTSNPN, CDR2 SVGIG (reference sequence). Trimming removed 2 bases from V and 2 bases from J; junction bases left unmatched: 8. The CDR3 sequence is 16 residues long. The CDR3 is CAWSPSGLAPYNEQFF. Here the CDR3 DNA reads TGTGCCTGGAGTCCCTCCGGACTAGCTCCCTACAATGAGCAGTTCTTC.

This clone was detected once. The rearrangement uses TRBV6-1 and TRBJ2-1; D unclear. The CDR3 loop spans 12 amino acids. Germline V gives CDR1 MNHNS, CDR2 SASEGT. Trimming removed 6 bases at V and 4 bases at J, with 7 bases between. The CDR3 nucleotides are TGTGCCAGCAGGAGCGTATACAATGAGCAGTTCTTC. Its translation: CASRSVYNEQFF.

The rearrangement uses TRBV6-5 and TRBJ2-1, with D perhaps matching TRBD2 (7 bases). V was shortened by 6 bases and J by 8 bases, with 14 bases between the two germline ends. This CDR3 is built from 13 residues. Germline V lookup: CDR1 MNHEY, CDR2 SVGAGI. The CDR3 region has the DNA TGTGCCAGCAGGAGGGGGGGGTTCGATGAGCAGTTCTTC. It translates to CASRRGGFDEQFF.

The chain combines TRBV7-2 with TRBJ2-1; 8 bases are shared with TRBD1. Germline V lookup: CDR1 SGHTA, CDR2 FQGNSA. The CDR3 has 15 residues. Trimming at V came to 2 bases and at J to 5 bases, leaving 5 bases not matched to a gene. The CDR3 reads CASSLSPGGHNEQFF. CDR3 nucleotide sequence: TGTGCCAGCAGCTTATCTCCAGGGGGCCACAATGAGCAGTTCTTC. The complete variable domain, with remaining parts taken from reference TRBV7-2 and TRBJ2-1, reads GAGVSQSPSNKVTEKGKDVELRCDPISGHTALYWYRQSLGQGLEFLIYFQGNSAPDKSGLPSDRFSAERTGGSVSTLTIQRTQQEDSAVYLCASSLSPGGHNEQFFGPGTRLTVL.

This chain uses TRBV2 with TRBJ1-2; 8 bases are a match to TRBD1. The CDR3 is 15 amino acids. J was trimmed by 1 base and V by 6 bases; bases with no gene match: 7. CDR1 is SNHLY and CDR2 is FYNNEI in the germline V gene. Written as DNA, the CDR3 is TGTGCCAGCAGATCGGACAGGGCCCTTAACTATGGCTACACCTTC. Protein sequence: CASRSDRALNYGYTF.

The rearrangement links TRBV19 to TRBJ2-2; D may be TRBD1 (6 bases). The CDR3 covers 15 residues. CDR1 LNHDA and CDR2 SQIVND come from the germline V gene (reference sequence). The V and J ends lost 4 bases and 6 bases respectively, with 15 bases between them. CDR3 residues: CASSTGQGTAGELFF. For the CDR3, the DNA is TGTGCCAGTAGTACGGGGCAGGGGACCGCCGGGGAGCTGTTTTTT.

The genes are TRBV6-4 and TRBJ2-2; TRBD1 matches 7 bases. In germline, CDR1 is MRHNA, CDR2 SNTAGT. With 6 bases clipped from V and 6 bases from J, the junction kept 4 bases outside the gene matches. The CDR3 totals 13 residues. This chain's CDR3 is CASSATGAGELFF. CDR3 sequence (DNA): TGTGCCAGCAGCGCAACAGGGGCCGGGGAGCTGTTTTTT.

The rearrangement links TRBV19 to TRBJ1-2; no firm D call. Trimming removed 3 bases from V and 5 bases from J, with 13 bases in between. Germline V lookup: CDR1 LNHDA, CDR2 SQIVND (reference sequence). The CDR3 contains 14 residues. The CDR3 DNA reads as TGTGCCAGTAGTATTCGAGGGCAGAATTATGGCTACACCTTC. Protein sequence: CASSIRGQNYGYTF.

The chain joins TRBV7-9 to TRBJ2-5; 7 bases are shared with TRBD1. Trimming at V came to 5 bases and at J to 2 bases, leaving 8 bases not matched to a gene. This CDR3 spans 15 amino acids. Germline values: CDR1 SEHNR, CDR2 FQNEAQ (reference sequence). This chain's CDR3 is CASSGRQGQQETQYF. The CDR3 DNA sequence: TGTGCCAGCAGCGGACGACAGGGACAGCAAGAGACCCAGTACTTC.

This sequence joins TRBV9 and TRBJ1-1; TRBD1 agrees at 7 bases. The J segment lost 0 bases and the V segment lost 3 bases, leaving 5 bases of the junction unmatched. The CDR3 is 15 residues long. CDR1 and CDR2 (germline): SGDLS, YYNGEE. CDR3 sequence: CASSAVDRVNTEAFF. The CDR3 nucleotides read TGTGCCAGCAGCGCTGTAGACAGGGTGAACACTGAAGCTTTCTTT.

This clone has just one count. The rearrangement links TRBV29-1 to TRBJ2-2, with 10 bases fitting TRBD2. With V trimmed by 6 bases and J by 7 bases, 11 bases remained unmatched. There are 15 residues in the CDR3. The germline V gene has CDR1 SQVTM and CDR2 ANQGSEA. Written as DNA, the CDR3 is TGCAGCGTCGCCTCTAGCGGGAGTCAAATCGGGGAGCTGTTTTTT. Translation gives CSVASSGSQIGELFF.

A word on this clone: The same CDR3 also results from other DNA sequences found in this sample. The CDR3: CASSSPGGGNQPQHF. CDR3 coding DNA: TGTGCCAGCAGTTCCCCAGGGGGCGGCAATCAGCCCCAGCATTTT. The chain uses TRBV28 and TRBJ1-5, with 8 positions matching TRBD1. The CDR3 runs 15 residues. V was clipped by 4 bases and J by 2 bases; unmatched bases: 4. From germline, CDR1 is MDHEN and CDR2 SYDVKM.

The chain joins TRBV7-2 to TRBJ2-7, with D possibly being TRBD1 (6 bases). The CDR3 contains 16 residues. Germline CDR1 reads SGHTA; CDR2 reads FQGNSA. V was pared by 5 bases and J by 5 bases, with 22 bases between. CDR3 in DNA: TGTGCCAGCAGCCCCCCCGGAGGACAGTCTTTCCACGAGCAGTACTTC. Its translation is CASSPPGGQSFHEQYF.

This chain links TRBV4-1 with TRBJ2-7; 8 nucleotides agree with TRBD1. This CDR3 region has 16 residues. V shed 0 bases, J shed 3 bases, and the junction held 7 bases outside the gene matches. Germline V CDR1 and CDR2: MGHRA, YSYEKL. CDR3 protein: CASSQDFLTGVYEQYF. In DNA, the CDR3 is TGCGCCAGCAGCCAAGATTTTTTGACAGGGGTCTACGAGCAGTACTTC.